The 31 T cell receptor beta chains given below trace back to one sample, sequenced in a study of blood T cell repertoires in COVID-19 (dated by TCRdb to 2020 to 2021). The library relied on the immunoSEQ multiplex PCR assay. Entries here come from immuneACCESS through TCRdb and include only in-frame sequences with V and J called. Some clones fail to appear in such tables; in the studies checked, an unresolved V gene covers under half of the shortfall, and the cause of the remainder is unknown. Within this sample are around 370,000 clones, with more than 75% of them counted one time only. The ten biggest clones cover 0.9% to 1.5% of the sample. Source material: PBMCs or T cells enriched from blood (not recorded which). These receptors all stem from a woman aged 18-35 years who had recovered from COVID-19.

The chain is built from TRBV6-1 and TRBJ1-6; D call uncertain. The CDR3 has 15 residues. V was shortened by 0 bases and J by 7 bases, with 10 bases between the two germline ends. In germline, CDR1 is MNHNS, CDR2 SASEGT. CDR3 region: CASSEAWLLNSPLHF. The DNA of the CDR3 is TGTGCCAGCAGTGAAGCGTGGCTCTTAAATTCACCCCTCCACTTT.

This clone was recorded only once. The rearrangement joins TRBV5-4 to TRBJ2-4; 8 bases line up with TRBD1. The CDR3 sequence is 14 residues long. Trimming at V came to 1 base and at J to 8 bases, leaving 5 bases not matched to a gene. The V gene's germline CDR1 is SGHNT and CDR2 YYREEE (reference sequence). The CDR3 bases are TGTGCCAGCAGCTTGAATACGGGACAGGACATTCAGTACTTC. Protein sequence: CASSLNTGQDIQYF.

The chain has TRBV19 and TRBJ2-5, with 9 bases matching TRBD1. The CDR3 is made up of 16 amino acids. The ends lost 3 bases at V and 5 bases at J; junction bases unmatched: 10. Germline V gene sequence: CDR1 LNHDA, CDR2 SQIVND (reference sequence). This CDR3 is CASSITRDRAEETQYF. The DNA for the CDR3 is TGTGCCAGTAGTATCACGAGGGACAGGGCGGAGGAGACCCAGTACTTC.

The chain is built from TRBV27 and TRBJ1-2; 9 bases line up with TRBD1. The CDR3 is made up of 19 amino acids. The V segment lost 5 bases and the J segment 8 bases; nucleotides outside the gene matches: 24. CDR1 is MNHEY and CDR2 is SMNVEV in the germline V gene (reference sequence). This CDR3 reads CASSGPAGTGYGVSSGYTF. CDR3 nucleotide sequence: TGTGCCAGCAGTGGACCGGCCGGGACAGGGTACGGGGTATCGTCCGGCTACACCTTC.

The chain employs TRBV7-6 and TRBJ2-1; 9 bases fit TRBD1. The V and J ends lost 4 bases and 5 bases, in that order; junction bases with no gene match: 6. Looked up from germline, CDR1 is SGHVS and CDR2 is FNYEAQ. The CDR3 sequence is 15 residues long. CDR3 amino acids: CASSSGTGRHNEQFF. As DNA, the CDR3 is TGTGCCAGCAGCTCGGGGACAGGGAGACACAATGAGCAGTTCTTC.

This clone was seen just once. This chain links TRBV19 with TRBJ2-5, with D possibly matching TRBD2 (6 bases). There are 17 residues in the CDR3. The ends were cut back, 0 bases at V and 3 bases at J, with 17 bases in the middle. CDR1 is LNHDA and CDR2 is SQIVND in the germline V gene (reference sequence). The CDR3 loop reads CASSIDVIGGIKETQYF. CDR3 nucleotides: TGTGCCAGTAGTATAGATGTTATTGGGGGGATCAAAGAGACCCAGTACTTC.

The V gene is TRBV6-5, the J gene TRBJ2-7; TRBD1 might be the D (5 bases). The CDR3 contains 15 residues. Germline V gives CDR1 MNHEY, CDR2 SVGAGI. V lost 6 bases and J 0 bases, leaving 15 bases between the germline ends. DNA for the CDR3: TGTGCCAGCAGACGACAGAGTAGCTTCTCCTACGAGCAGTACTTC. This encodes CASRRQSSFSYEQYF.

This clone was recorded a few times. The chain employs TRBV4-1 and TRBJ1-3, with D unresolved. The CDR3 consists of 15 residues. V lost 4 bases and J 0 bases, leaving 10 bases between the germline ends. CDR1 and CDR2 (germline): MGHRA, YSYEKL. CDR3 loop: CASSPVMASGNTIYF. The CDR3 DNA reads as TGCGCCAGCAGCCCCGTTATGGCCTCTGGAAACACCATATATTTT.

Points on this clone: One junction end does not reproduce the germline sequence, and a read error may be involved. This chain joins TRBV30 and TRBJ1-2, with D maybe TRBD1 (6 bases). The CDR3 is made up of 11 amino acids. Germline CDR1 and CDR2: GTSNPN and SVGIG (reference sequence). The CDR3 here is CAWSGAGALVF. The CDR3 nucleotides read TGTGCCTGGAGTGGAGCAGGGGCCTTGGTCTTC.

The table lists this clone with a count of one. The V call is TRBV10-2, the J call TRBJ1-6; 7 bases map to TRBD1. V lost 4 bases and J lost 8; bases outside the gene matches: 5. Per germline, CDR1 WSHSY and CDR2 SAAADI. The CDR3 sequence is 14 residues long. In DNA form, the CDR3 reads TGCGCCAGCAGTGGACAGGGCTTGGATTCACCCCTCCACTTT. It is translated as CASSGQGLDSPLHF.

This sequence joins TRBV7-2 and TRBJ2-1; unclear D gene. The CDR3 extends over 11 amino acids. V gave up 3 bases and J gave up 10 bases, with 7 bases separating them. Germline CDR1 SGHTA, CDR2 FQGNSA. The CDR3 here is CASSFQEEQFF. In nucleotides, the CDR3 is TGTGCCAGCAGCTTCCAAGAGGAGCAGTTCTTC.

The chain uses TRBV11-2 and TRBJ2-5, with TRBD1 identical over 12 bases. The CDR3 covers 16 residues. V gave up 5 bases and J gave up 4 bases; unmatched junction bases: 8. Germline loops: CDR1 SGHAT, CDR2 FQNNGV. The CDR3 coding sequence is TGTGCCAGCAGCAACGGGGGACAGGGGGCGGGAGAGACCCAGTACTTC. Amino acids: CASSNGGQGAGETQYF.

The rearrangement uses TRBV2 and TRBJ1-1; 7 nucleotides line up with TRBD1. Germline lookup yields CDR1 SNHLY and CDR2 FYNNEI. This CDR3 contains 13 residues. V trimming: 6 bases; J trimming: 5 bases; junction bases outside the gene matches: 6. The CDR3 DNA sequence: TGTGCCAGCAGGCCCACAGGGGCGACTGAAGCTTTCTTT. Encoded protein: CASRPTGATEAFF.

This clone was counted only a few times. The chain couples TRBV10-3 to TRBJ1-2; TRBD1 agrees at 7 bases. Germline trimming cut 7 bases from V and 3 bases from J; bases unmatched to any gene: 11. Germline V gives CDR1 ENHRY, CDR2 SYGVKD. This CDR3 has 15 residues. Here the CDR3 reads CAIIDREPTDYGYTF. The DNA for the CDR3 is TGTGCCATCATCGACAGGGAACCTACAGACTATGGCTACACCTTC.

The genes are TRBV19 and TRBJ1-5; tentative D call: TRBD1 (5 bases). Trimming shortened V by 3 bases and J by 4 bases, and 13 bases separated the two germline ends. The germline V gene encodes CDR1 LNHDA and CDR2 SQIVND (reference sequence). The CDR3 is 15 residues long. CDR3 sequence reads: CASSIDSRGNQPQHF. In DNA form, the CDR3 reads TGTGCCAGTAGTATTGACAGTAGGGGAAATCAGCCCCAGCATTTT.

This chain connects TRBV5-4 to TRBJ1-2, with D possibly TRBD1 on 6 matching bases. Germline lookup yields CDR1 SGHNT and CDR2 YYREEE (reference sequence). The CDR3 sequence is 15 residues long. The V and J ends lost 5 bases and 0 bases respectively, with 14 bases between them. The CDR3 spells CASRHQGFTNYGYTF. In DNA, the CDR3 is TGTGCCAGCAGACACCAGGGGTTTACTAACTATGGCTACACCTTC.

The rearrangement uses TRBV24-1 and TRBJ1-3; D uncertain. Between the trimmed V and J ends, which lost 3 bases and 0 bases, there was a span of 8 bases. The CDR3 length is 15 residues. The germline V gene has CDR1 KGHDR and CDR2 SFDVKD. The CDR3 nucleotides read TGTGCCACCAGTGATCCGGGGTCCTCTGGAAACACCATATATTTT. This codes for CATSDPGSSGNTIYF.

The genes are TRBV2 and TRBJ2-4; D might be TRBD2 (6 bases). The CDR3 runs 16 residues. The V gene lost 6 bases and the J gene lost 0 bases, with 15 bases spanning the gap. Germline values: CDR1 SNHLY, CDR2 FYNNEI. CDR3 region: CASRLERGLAKNIQYF. CDR3 in DNA: TGTGCCAGCAGACTGGAAAGGGGACTAGCCAAAAACATTCAGTACTTC. Full variable domain (missing parts from reference TRBV2 and TRBJ2-4): EPEVTQTPSHQVTQMGQEVILRCVPISNHLYFYWYRQILGQKVEFLVSFYNNEISEKSEIFDDQFSVERPDGSNFTLKIRSTKLEDSAMYFCASRLERGLAKNIQYFGAGTRLSVL.

The chain recombines TRBV11-2 with TRBJ1-2; perhaps TRBD1 as D (5 bases). V was pared by 5 bases and J by 5 bases, with 12 bases between. The CDR3 is 13 amino acids. Germline CDR1 SGHAT, CDR2 FQNNGV. The CDR3 DNA sequence: TGTGCCAGCAGCCCTGACAGTTTTTATGGCTACACCTTC. This translates into CASSPDSFYGYTF.

The chain is built from TRBV7-9 and TRBJ2-3, with D uncertain. The germline gives CDR1 SEHNR, CDR2 FQNEAQ (reference sequence). There are 12 residues in the CDR3. Trimming left V 5 bases short and J 6 bases short, with 9 bases between. The CDR3 nucleotides are TGTGCCAGCAGCGCTCTCAGGGATACGCAGTATTTT. Translated: CASSALRDTQYF.

This rearrangement joins TRBV14 to TRBJ2-1; 9 nucleotides align to TRBD1. Germline V CDR1 and CDR2: SGHDN, FVKESK. J was trimmed by 3 bases and V by 6 bases; bases with no gene match: 3. The CDR3 consists of 14 residues. The CDR3: CASSRTGVYNEQFF. In nucleotides, the CDR3 is TGTGCCAGCAGTCGGACAGGGGTCTACAATGAGCAGTTCTTC.

The gene calls are TRBV18 and TRBJ2-3; tentatively, D is TRBD2 (5 bases). Germline V gene data show CDR1 as KGHSH and CDR2 as LQKENI. This CDR3 comprises 14 residues. V was pared by 0 bases and J by 4 bases, with 8 bases between. This CDR3 reads CASSPPASPDTQYF. The CDR3 DNA reads TGTGCCAGCTCACCACCGGCTAGCCCAGATACGCAGTATTTT.

The rearrangement uses TRBV6-5 and TRBJ1-2; D is undetermined. The CDR3 is 13 residues long. V was cut by 6 bases and J by 4 bases, with 12 bases left in between. Germline V gives CDR1 MNHEY, CDR2 SVGAGI. CDR3 nucleotides: TGTGCCAGCAGCCGCGGTCGGGTCTATGGCTACACCTTC. Its protein is CASSRGRVYGYTF.

This sequence joins TRBV10-3 and TRBJ1-1; D call uncertain. The V and J ends lost 6 bases and 3 bases respectively, with 11 bases between them. Germline assignment: CDR1 ENHRY and CDR2 SYGVKD. The CDR3 extends over 13 amino acids. The CDR3 DNA reads TGTGCCATCAGGTTCTCCGGAGACACTGAAGCTTTCTTT. It encodes CAIRFSGDTEAFF.

The CDR3 is CASAQGDRLNYGYTF. In DNA, the CDR3 is TGTGCCAGCGCCCAGGGGGACAGACTTAACTATGGCTACACCTTC. This sequence joins TRBV28 and TRBJ1-2, with TRBD1 identical over 7 bases. V lost 8 bases, J lost 1 base, and 10 bases stayed unmatched. CDR3 length: 15 residues. Per germline, CDR1 MDHEN and CDR2 SYDVKM.

The CDR3 here is CASSQGQARGNTIYF. In DNA form, the CDR3 reads TGTGCCAGCAGCCAGGGTCAGGCGAGAGGAAACACCATATATTTT. The J gene is TRBJ1-3, the V gene TRBV3-1 (or the pseudogene TRBV3-2); D not certain. The V gene's germline CDR1 is LGHDT and CDR2 YNNKEL (reference sequence). CDR3 size: 15 residues. V dropped 3 bases and J dropped 4 bases, with 13 bases sitting between them.

This clone was counted a few times. The gene calls are TRBV19 and TRBJ1-1; D is perhaps TRBD1 (5 bases). Germline V gene sequence: CDR1 LNHDA, CDR2 SQIVND (reference sequence). The CDR3 consists of 13 residues. V shed 3 bases and J shed 2 bases, with 7 bases lying between them. The chain's CDR3 is CASSMGGNTEAFF. The CDR3 DNA sequence: TGTGCCAGTAGTATGGGGGGTAACACTGAAGCTTTCTTT.

This clone occurred once. The chain has TRBV20-1 and TRBJ1-2; a possible D gene is TRBD1 (5 bases). V lost 3 bases and J 7 bases, leaving 18 bases between the germline ends. The germline V gene encodes CDR1 DFQATT and CDR2 SNEGSKA (reference sequence). The CDR3 covers 14 residues. The CDR3 here is CSASGAGGRSGYTF. CDR3 nucleotide sequence: TGCAGTGCTAGTGGGGCGGGCGGGAGGAGTGGCTACACCTTC.

This clone was detected only once. V usage is TRBV6-6 and J usage is TRBJ1-2, with 8 positions matching TRBD1. J lost 6 bases, V lost 6 bases, and 6 bases had no gene match. The CDR3 sequence is 13 residues long. Germline CDR1 and CDR2: MNHNY and SVGAGI (reference sequence). CDR3 amino acids: CASRPRGLDGYTF. The DNA for the CDR3 is TGTGCCAGCAGGCCCAGGGGGCTGGATGGCTACACCTTC.

This chain connects TRBV20-1 to TRBJ1-3, with D possibly matching TRBD1 (6 bases). CDR3 length equals 15 residues. Germline CDR1 and CDR2: DFQATT and SNEGSKA (reference sequence). Trimming removed 3 bases from V and 4 bases from J, with 16 bases in between. The CDR3 coding sequence is TGCAGTGCTAGTGCCGCGGGGGGGCGGGGAAACACCATATATTTT. Translated: CSASAAGGRGNTIYF.

V is TRBV2 and J is TRBJ1-5; no definite D call. The CDR3 has 13 amino acids. Germline lookup yields CDR1 SNHLY and CDR2 FYNNEI. The germline V and J ends were trimmed by 6 bases and 0 bases, with 6 bases remaining between them. The DNA of the CDR3 is TGTGCCAGCAGACGGGATAGCAATCAGCCCCAGCATTTT. Translating gives CASRRDSNQPQHF.